This T cell receptor (beta chain) was recorded in a study of CD8+ T cells in alopecia areata. Study-wide background: Patients in the study were on tofacitinib for 6 to 18 months, then off it for 6 months.

Per the germline V gene, CDR1 is MNHEY and CDR2 is SMNVEV (reference sequence). This CDR3 is 13 amino acids long. The ends were cut back, 1 base at V and 6 bases at J, with 9 bases in the middle. Details on this clone: Its specificity is not known.

Findings and caveats of the study: An increase in clonality over normal scalp was evident in lesional scalp, especially alopecia totalis/universalis.

Treatment given: oral pan-JAK inhibitor, 5-10 mg twice daily. Reverse transcribed after extraction, RNA yielded cDNA as the sequencing template. Here immunoSEQ multiplex PCR was the method, and the copy in TCRdb shows in-frame clones only, minus some. The sample includes some 180,000 clones, 51% of them seen just once. This chain connects TRBV27 to TRBJ2-5; D call uncertain. The sequence came from a human donor with alopecia areata. Material: CD8+ T cells sorted from blood, obtained around week 54, from a patient treated with tofacitinib. The DNA of the CDR3 is TGTGCCAGCAGTTTATGGGGTTCGAAGACCCAGTACTTC. This codes for CASSLWGSKTQYF.